These 7 T cell receptor beta chains were sequenced from one sample in a study of cytomegalovirus exposure and HLA in healthy donors. Vbeta (60) and Jbeta (13) primers were used in the PCR. Libraries were prepared by immunoSEQ multiplex PCR; TCRdb keeps only in-frame clonotypes and omits some of them. The table lists 210,000 or so clones, approximately 83% of them singletons, with roughly a tenth in the top ten. Sequenced material: PBMCs. Source of these receptors: a woman in her fifties or sixties in good health and CMV-seropositive.

Of note for this clone: The sample holds other DNA sequences that translate to the same CDR3. V is TRBV7-2 and J is TRBJ2-5; D may be TRBD1 (5 bases). The CDR3 loop spans 13 amino acids. Per germline, CDR1 SGHTA and CDR2 FQGNSA. With 3 bases removed from V and 1 base from J, the gap between germline ends came to 6 bases. Here the CDR3 reads CASSFDSQETQYF. The DNA for the CDR3 is TGTGCCAGCAGCTTCGACAGCCAAGAGACCCAGTACTTC.

CDR3 region: CASSSGTDFDSETQYF. CDR3 sequence (DNA): TGTGCCAGCAGCAGCGGGACGGACTTTGATTCGGAGACCCAGTACTTC. The gene calls are TRBV7-7 and TRBJ2-5; the match to TRBD2 covers 7 bases. J was trimmed by 5 bases and V by 5 bases; bases with no gene match: 14. CDR3 length: 16 amino acids. The germline gives CDR1 SSHAT, CDR2 FNYEAQ (reference sequence). Full variable domain (rest looked up from reference TRBV7-7 and TRBJ2-5): GAGVSQSPRYKVTKRGQDVTLRCDPISSHATLYWYQQALGQGPEFLTYFNYEAQPDKSGLPSDRFSAERPEGSISTLTIQRTEQRDSAMYRCASSSGTDFDSETQYFGPGTRLLVL.

This clone was found once. As DNA, the CDR3 is TGTGCCAGCAGCCGCGTGGGAGACACTGAAGCTTTCTTT. This sequence encodes CASSRVGDTEAFF. The rearrangement links TRBV11-2 to TRBJ1-1; D uncertain. Between the trimmed V and J ends, which lost 5 bases and 3 bases, there was a span of 10 bases. Germline assignment: CDR1 SGHAT and CDR2 FQNNGV. The CDR3 covers 13 residues.

This clone was observed a single time. This chain connects TRBV10-1 to TRBJ2-3; D is ambiguous. In germline, CDR1 is WNHNN, CDR2 SYGVQD (reference sequence). V lost 2 bases and J lost 8, with 14 bases in between. The CDR3 length is 14 residues. The CDR3 spells CASSEGASGGTQYF. The CDR3 bases are TGCGCCAGCAGTGAGGGAGCCTCGGGTGGTACGCAGTATTTT.

J is TRBJ1-5 and V is TRBV10-3; D may be TRBD1 (5 bases). Per the germline V gene, CDR1 is ENHRY and CDR2 is SYGVKD. Deletions cut 7 bases from V and 7 bases from J, with 14 bases between. The CDR3 runs to 13 residues. In DNA, the CDR3 is TGTGCCATCAACGGCAGGGTGGACCAGCCCCAGCATTTT. This translates into CAINGRVDQPQHF.

This clone was counted a few times. The rearrangement uses TRBV18 and TRBJ2-7, with D possibly matching TRBD1 (6 bases). Germline assignment: CDR1 KGHSH and CDR2 LQKENI. The CDR3 runs to 13 residues. Between the trimmed V and J ends, which lost 6 bases and 0 bases, there was a span of 9 bases. The CDR3 DNA follows: TGTGCCAGCTCGCACAGGGACTCCTACGAGCAGTACTTC. Translated: CASSHRDSYEQYF.

This chain's CDR3 is CASSDPMGKNYGYTF. CDR3 coding DNA: TGTGCCAGTAGTGATCCAATGGGCAAAAACTATGGCTACACCTTC. This chain connects TRBV19 to TRBJ1-2, with no clear D. Trimming shortened V by 5 bases and J by 2 bases, and 15 bases separated the two germline ends. CDR1 is LNHDA, CDR2 SQIVND, per germline (reference sequence). The CDR3 runs to 15 residues.